This entry is about one T cell receptor beta chain. Its antigen is not identified. V dropped 2 bases and J dropped 7 bases, with 15 bases sitting between them. Germline V gene data show CDR1 as MNHEY and CDR2 as SMNVEV (reference sequence). This CDR3 contains 15 residues. The source of the sample is a study of CD8+ T cells in alopecia areata. Treatment here: oral pan-JAK inhibitor, 5-10 mg twice daily. Alopecia areata patients had lesional scalp punch biopsies and peripheral blood taken from them. Extracted RNA was reverse transcribed, and the resulting cDNA served as sequencing template. Assay: immunoSEQ multiplex PCR; the TCRdb copy retains only in-frame clones and omits some. The data hold hundreds of thousands of clones, with around three fifths observed a single time. Overall study findings and caveats: Throughout tofacitinib, many expanded lesional clones continued to persist in scalp and blood. Lesional scalp, especially alopecia totalis/universalis, showed higher clonality than normal scalp.

This chain uses TRBV27 with TRBJ1-5; a possible D gene is TRBD1 (6 bases). The sequence was obtained from a human donor with alopecia areata. Sequenced material: CD4+ T cells sorted from blood, taken at week 52, from a patient treated with tofacitinib. CDR3 sequence (DNA): TGTGCCAGCAGTTTAACGGGGGCGTCTAACCAGCCCCAGCATTTT. Protein product: CASSLTGASNQPQHF.